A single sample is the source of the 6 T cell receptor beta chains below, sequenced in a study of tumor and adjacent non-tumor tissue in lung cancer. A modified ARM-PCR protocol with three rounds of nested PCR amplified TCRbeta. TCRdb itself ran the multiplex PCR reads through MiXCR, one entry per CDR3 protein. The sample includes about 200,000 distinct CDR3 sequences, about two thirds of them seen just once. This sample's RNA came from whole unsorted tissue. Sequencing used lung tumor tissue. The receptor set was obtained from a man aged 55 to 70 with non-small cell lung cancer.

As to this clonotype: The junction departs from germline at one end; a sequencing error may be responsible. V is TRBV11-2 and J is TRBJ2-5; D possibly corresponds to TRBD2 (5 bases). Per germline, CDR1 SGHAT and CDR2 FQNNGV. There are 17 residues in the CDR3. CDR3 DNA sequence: TGTGTCAGCAGCTTAGGAATTAGTCAGGAGGCCGGAGAGACCCAGTACTTC. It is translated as CVSSLGISQEAGETQYF.

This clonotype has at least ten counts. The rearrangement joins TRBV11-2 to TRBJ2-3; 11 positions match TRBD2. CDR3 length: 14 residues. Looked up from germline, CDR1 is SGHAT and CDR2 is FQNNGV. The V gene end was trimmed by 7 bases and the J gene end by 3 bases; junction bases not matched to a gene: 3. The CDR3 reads CASKLAGVTDTQYF. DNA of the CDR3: TGTGCCAGCAAACTAGCGGGGGTAACAGATACGCAGTATTTT.

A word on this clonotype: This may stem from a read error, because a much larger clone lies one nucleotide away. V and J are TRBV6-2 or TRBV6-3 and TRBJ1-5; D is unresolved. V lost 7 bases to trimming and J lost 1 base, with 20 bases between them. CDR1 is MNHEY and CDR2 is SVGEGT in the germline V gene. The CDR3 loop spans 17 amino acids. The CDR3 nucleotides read TGTGCCAGCAAAGGGAGAGCCGTAGGGATCAGCAATCAGCCCCAGCATTTT. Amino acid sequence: CASKGRAVGISNQPQHF.

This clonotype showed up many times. This chain's CDR3 is CASSLELAGGEQYF. As DNA, the CDR3 is TGTGCCAGCAGCTTAGAACTAGCGGGAGGCGAGCAGTACTTC. The chain employs TRBV7-8 and TRBJ2-7; 12 bases fit TRBD2. This CDR3 region has 14 residues. J was trimmed by 6 bases and V by 1 base; bases with no gene match: 1. From germline, CDR1 is SGHVS and CDR2 FQNEAQ.

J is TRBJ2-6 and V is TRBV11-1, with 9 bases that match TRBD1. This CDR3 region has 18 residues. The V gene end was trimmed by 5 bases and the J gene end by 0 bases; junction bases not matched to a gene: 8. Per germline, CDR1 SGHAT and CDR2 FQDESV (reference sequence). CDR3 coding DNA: TGTGCCAGCAGCCATATGGGACAGGGCTACTCTGGGGCCAACGTCCTGACTTTC. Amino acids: CASSHMGQGYSGANVLTF.

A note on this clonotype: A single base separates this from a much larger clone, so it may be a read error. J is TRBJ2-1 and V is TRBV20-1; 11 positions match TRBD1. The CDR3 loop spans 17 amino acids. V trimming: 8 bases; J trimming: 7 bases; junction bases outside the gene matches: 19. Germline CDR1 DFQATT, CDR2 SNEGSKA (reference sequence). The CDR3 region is CSTNSGQGAFLVNEQFF. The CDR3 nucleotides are TGCAGTACGAACTCAGGACAGGGGGCCTTTCTGGTAAATGAGCAGTTCTTC.